Following are 20 T cell receptor beta chains from one sample sequenced in a study of CD8 T cells in Susac syndrome. The authors reverse transcribed 0.5 to 1 ug RNA with random hexamers. A single record per CDR3 protein comes from TCRdb applying MiXCR to the immunoSEQ multiplex PCR reads. This table holds about 140,000 distinct CDR3 sequences, around 95% found once. The sequenced material came from CD4+ T cells from PBMCs. The receptor source for this set is a human donor with Susac syndrome.

The CDR3 DNA is TGTGCCAGCAGTCAAAACAGGGTGTCAAGCTACACCTTC. Translation gives CASSQNRVSSYTF. The rearrangement links TRBV12-3 or TRBV12-4 to TRBJ1-2; weak D call: TRBD1 (6 bases). CDR3 size: 13 residues. V lost 5 bases and J lost 9, with 16 bases in between.

The rearrangement links TRBV7-3 to TRBJ2-3; 9 bases are a match to TRBD1. After removal of 5 bases from V and 3 bases from J, the junction contained 6 bases not matched to a gene. The CDR3 sequence is 15 residues long. Germline V gene data show CDR1 as SGHTA and CDR2 as FQGTGA. The CDR3 loop reads CASSMGQGWTDTQYF. The DNA for the CDR3 is TGTGCCAGCAGCATGGGACAGGGTTGGACAGATACGCAGTATTTT.

The CDR3 nucleotides are TGTGCCAGCGGAAAGGGTCTAGCGGTTAACACCGGGGAGCTGTTTTTT. This encodes CASGKGLAVNTGELFF. The rearrangement joins TRBV9 to TRBJ2-2, with 7 nucleotides matching TRBD2. J lost 2 bases, V lost 7 bases, and 11 bases had no gene match. The CDR3 has 16 residues. The germline V gene has CDR1 SGDLS and CDR2 YYNGEE.

V is TRBV7-9 and J is TRBJ2-5; no clear D. The CDR3 length is 16 residues. CDR1 and CDR2 from the germline V gene are SEHNR and FQNEAQ (reference sequence). V was shortened by 2 bases and J by 3 bases, with 16 bases between the two germline ends. CDR3 bases: TGTGCCAGCAGCTTAAGGCGCAGCCTTACGGAAGAGACCCAGTACTTC. It yields the protein CASSLRRSLTEETQYF.

J is TRBJ1-5 and V is TRBV20-1, with D possibly matching TRBD1 (6 bases). The germline CDR1 and CDR2 sequences are DFQATT and SNEGSKA (reference sequence). The CDR3 spans 16 residues. V lost 0 bases and J lost 3, with 15 bases in between. This chain's CDR3 is CSARDAHRGANQPQHF. CDR3 DNA: TGCAGTGCTAGAGATGCTCACCGGGGGGCCAATCAGCCCCAGCATTTT.

The chain links TRBV3-1 to TRBJ2-2; possibly TRBD1 for D (5 bases). There are 14 residues in the CDR3. V lost 0 bases, J lost 5 bases, and 7 bases lay in between. The germline V gene encodes CDR1 LGHDT and CDR2 YNNKEL (reference sequence). The DNA of the CDR3 is TGTGCCAGCAGCCAAGAAGCAGGGACCGGGGAGCTGTTTTTT. The encoded protein is CASSQEAGTGELFF.

This clonotype was observed once. The V gene is TRBV30, the J gene TRBJ1-5; 7 bases fit TRBD1. CDR1 and CDR2 from the germline V gene are GTSNPN and SVGIG (reference sequence). V dropped 0 bases and J dropped 3; count of bases not matched to a gene: 5. The CDR3 loop spans 15 amino acids. For the CDR3, the DNA is TGTGCCTGGAGTGTACTGGGGACAGTCAATCAGCCCCAGCATTTT. It is translated as CAWSVLGTVNQPQHF.

The chain combines TRBV20-1 with TRBJ1-2, with D unclear. The CDR3 contains 12 residues. V was trimmed by 7 bases and J by 1 base, leaving 10 bases between them. Germline V gene lookup returns CDR1 DFQATT and CDR2 SNEGSKA (reference sequence). CDR3 in DNA: TGCAGTGTCAACCCGGGTAACTATGGCTACACCTTC. It specifies CSVNPGNYGYTF.

This rearrangement joins TRBV29-1 to TRBJ1-1; D may be TRBD1 (5 bases). Per germline, CDR1 SQVTM and CDR2 ANQGSEA. V lost 6 bases and J 1 base, leaving 12 bases between the germline ends. The CDR3 totals 13 residues. The CDR3 nucleotides are TGCAGCGTGCGCGAACAGGCGAACACTGAAGCTTTCTTT. Residues: CSVREQANTEAFF.

The chain is built from TRBV12-3 or TRBV12-4 and TRBJ2-5; no clear D gene. Deletions cut 2 bases from V and 5 bases from J, with 3 bases between. CDR3 length: 11 amino acids. The CDR3 DNA reads TGTGCCAGCAGTTTATCGGAGACCCAGTACTTC. It encodes CASSLSETQYF.

This chain uses TRBV15 with TRBJ1-2; D ambiguous. This CDR3 region has 15 residues. Germline V gene data show CDR1 as LNHNV and CDR2 as YYDKDF (reference sequence). Deletions cut 0 bases from V and 4 bases from J, with 12 bases between. CDR3 residues: CATSRDLTAPYGYTF. Here the CDR3 DNA reads TGTGCCACCAGCAGAGATCTAACCGCCCCCTATGGCTACACCTTC.

This chain links TRBV4-1 with TRBJ2-5, with TRBD1 as a possible D gene (6 bases). Germline-derived CDR1 and CDR2 are MGHRA and YSYEKL. This CDR3 comprises 15 residues. Trimming cost V 4 bases and J 5 bases, with 17 bases left between them. In nucleotides, the CDR3 is TGCGCCAGCAGCCCGTGGTTTGGGGGCAGGGAGACCCAGTACTTC. The encoded protein is CASSPWFGGRETQYF.

This rearrangement joins TRBV5-6 to TRBJ2-4, with 8 positions matching TRBD1. CDR1 and CDR2 (germline): SGHDT, YYEEEE. The CDR3 is 14 amino acids. The V and J ends lost 5 bases and 3 bases, in that order; junction bases with no gene match: 4. The CDR3 is CASRRTGRKNIQYF. CDR3 nucleotides: TGTGCCAGCAGGCGGACAGGGCGCAAAAACATTCAGTACTTC.

The V and J genes are TRBV29-1 and TRBJ2-3; the D is unclear. V dropped 0 bases and J dropped 5 bases, with 21 bases sitting between them. The CDR3 has 17 amino acids. The V gene's germline CDR1 is SQVTM and CDR2 ANQGSEA. The CDR3 region is CSVEDTTGLVSRDTQYF. CDR3 nucleotide sequence: TGCAGCGTTGAAGACACGACCGGGCTAGTCAGTAGAGATACGCAGTATTTT.

The rearrangement uses TRBV7-9 and TRBJ1-2; TRBD1 aligns across 8 bases. The CDR3 runs to 13 residues. The J segment lost 9 bases and the V segment lost 1 base, leaving 4 bases of the junction unmatched. The germline V gene encodes CDR1 SEHNR and CDR2 FQNEAQ (reference sequence). CDR3 in DNA: TGTGCCAGCAGCTTAGACGGACAGGGTCGCTACACCTTC. Its translation is CASSLDGQGRYTF.

The chain joins TRBV30 to TRBJ1-4; D is ambiguous. The CDR3 is made up of 15 amino acids. In germline, CDR1 is GTSNPN, CDR2 SVGIG (reference sequence). Trimming took off 6 bases at V and 8 bases at J, with 22 bases between the two ends. This CDR3 reads CACQRKMEGGEKLFF. The DNA for the CDR3 is TGTGCCTGTCAAAGGAAGATGGAGGGTGGGGAAAAACTGTTTTTT.

The J gene is TRBJ1-1, the V gene TRBV20-1; D may be TRBD1 (6 bases). Germline CDR1 and CDR2: DFQATT and SNEGSKA (reference sequence). This CDR3 comprises 12 residues. The CDR3 sequence is CSALSGGSEAFF. The CDR3 nucleotides are TGCAGCGCCCTCTCGGGGGGCTCTGAAGCTTTCTTT.

The chain recombines TRBV20-1 with TRBJ1-4, with D tentatively TRBD1 (5 bases). The CDR3 length is 15 residues. V dropped 1 base and J dropped 4 bases, with 13 bases sitting between them. Germline lookup yields CDR1 DFQATT and CDR2 SNEGSKA (reference sequence). Here the CDR3 DNA reads TGCAGTGCTAGAGTGAACACAGGCGTTAATGAAAAACTGTTTTTT. Amino acid sequence: CSARVNTGVNEKLFF.

The chain is built from TRBV20-1 and TRBJ2-7; D might be TRBD1 (7 bases). There are 15 residues in the CDR3. Germline V CDR1 and CDR2: DFQATT, SNEGSKA (reference sequence). The V end was cut by 3 bases, the J end by 0 bases, with 15 bases between. Here the CDR3 DNA reads TGCAGTGCTAGCGCTCCAGGGGGAGGCTCCTACGAGCAGTACTTC. Residues: CSASAPGGGSYEQYF.

In its sample, this clonotype was seen a few times. The chain links TRBV18 to TRBJ1-1, with D maybe TRBD1 (5 bases). There are 14 residues in the CDR3. Trimming removed 2 bases from V and 1 base from J, with 8 bases in between. CDR1 is KGHSH, CDR2 LQKENI, per germline. CDR3 sequence: CASSPGGQNTEAFF. The CDR3 DNA follows: TGTGCCAGCTCACCAGGGGGTCAGAACACTGAAGCTTTCTTT. The variable domain in full, with the rest retrieved from reference TRBV18 and TRBJ1-1, is NAGVMQNPRHLVRRRGQEARLRCSPMKGHSHVYWYRQLPEEGLKFMVYLQKENIIDESGMPKERFSAEFPKEGPSILRIQQVVRGDSAAYFCASSPGGQNTEAFFGQGTRLTVV.